The 27 T cell receptor beta chains below all came from one sample that was sequenced in a study of technical replicates of blood from a few donors. Assay used: immunoSEQ multiplex PCR; TCRdb lists only in-frame clones, some missing. The table shows about 56,000 clones, with 90% to 95% occurring only once. Sequenced input: PBMCs. The receptors derive from a human donor in good health. Some clones in this sample may be carry-over from other donors' samples.

The V gene is TRBV13, the J gene TRBJ1-1; D is uncertain. Germline V gene sequence: CDR1 PRHDT, CDR2 FYEKMQ (reference sequence). V dropped 5 bases and J dropped 0 bases, with 7 bases sitting between them. This CDR3 is built from 13 residues. CDR3 in DNA: TGTGCCAGCAGCCCCAGTGTGAACACTGAAGCTTTCTTT. Its translation is CASSPSVNTEAFF.

The chain combines TRBV7-2 with TRBJ2-3, with 8 bases lining up with TRBD2. CDR3 length: 17 residues. V shed 1 base, J shed 0 bases, and the junction held 6 bases outside the gene matches. CDR1 and CDR2 (germline): SGHTA, FQGNSA. Written as DNA, the CDR3 is TGTGCCAGCAGCTTAGTGAGGGCGGGGGGCAGCACAGATACGCAGTATTTT. Translation gives CASSLVRAGGSTDTQYF.

This clone was observed a few times. V is TRBV29-1 and J is TRBJ1-2, with D uncertain. This CDR3 has 13 residues. Germline assignment: CDR1 SQVTM and CDR2 ANQGSEA. The ends were cut back, 7 bases at V and 5 bases at J, with 17 bases in the middle. CDR3 in amino acids: CSAGPDGLYGYTF. The CDR3 nucleotides are TGCAGCGCTGGGCCCGACGGCTTATATGGCTACACCTTC. The full variable domain, its missing parts supplied by reference TRBV29-1 and TRBJ1-2, is SAVISQKPSRDICQRGTSLTIQCQVDSQVTMMFWYRQQPGQSLTLIATANQGSEATYESGFVIDKFPISRPNLTFSTLTVSNMSPEDSSIYLCSAGPDGLYGYTFGSGTRLTVV.

The CDR3 here is CASSQEGAVRQQFF. The CDR3 DNA follows: TGCGCCAGCAGCCAAGAGGGGGCGGTCCGGCAACAGTTCTTC. The V call is TRBV4-3, the J call TRBJ2-1; a weak D match, TRBD1 (6 bases). Per germline, CDR1 LGHNA and CDR2 YSLEER. Between the trimmed V and J ends, which lost 0 bases and 13 bases, there was a span of 16 bases. The CDR3 totals 14 residues.

This rearrangement joins TRBV5-1 to TRBJ1-1; no reliable D call. V was cut by 4 bases and J by 11 bases, with 21 bases left in between. The germline gives CDR1 SGHRS, CDR2 YFSETQ. CDR3 length: 14 amino acids. The CDR3 region is CASSISGERLMAFF. The CDR3 bases are TGCGCCAGCAGCATCTCCGGGGAACGTTTAATGGCTTTCTTT.

V and J are TRBV7-2 and TRBJ2-2; D may be TRBD2 (7 bases). The V gene lost 5 bases and the J gene lost 0 bases, with 13 bases spanning the gap. The CDR3 covers 16 residues. Germline values: CDR1 SGHTA, CDR2 FQGNSA. This CDR3 is CASSRGASTNTGELFF. The DNA for the CDR3 is TGTGCCAGCAGCCGGGGGGCTAGTACGAACACCGGGGAGCTGTTTTTT. Using reference TRBV7-2 and TRBJ2-2 for the parts outside the CDR3, the full variable domain is GAGVSQSPSNKVTEKGKDVELRCDPISGHTALYWYRQSLGQGLEFLIYFQGNSAPDKSGLPSDRFSAERTGGSVSTLTIQRTQQEDSAVYLCASSRGASTNTGELFFGEGSRLTVL.

This sequence joins TRBV11-2 and TRBJ2-7, with D perhaps TRBD2 (6 bases). V was pared by 5 bases and J by 0 bases, with 17 bases between. This CDR3 contains 16 residues. The germline V gene encodes CDR1 SGHAT and CDR2 FQNNGV. The CDR3 here is CASSGTRTGSSYEQYF. CDR3 coding DNA: TGTGCCAGCAGCGGGACTCGGACCGGGAGCTCCTACGAGCAGTACTTC.

This clone was picked up a small number of times. Here the CDR3 reads CASSIKTGGGGTEAFF. DNA for the CDR3: TGTGCCAGTAGTATTAAGACAGGGGGCGGTGGCACTGAAGCTTTCTTT. The chain couples TRBV19 to TRBJ1-1, with 10 bases aligning to TRBD1. The length of the CDR3 is 16 residues. Germline assignment: CDR1 LNHDA and CDR2 SQIVND (reference sequence). The ends lost 3 bases at V and 4 bases at J; junction bases unmatched: 8.

This rearrangement joins TRBV21-1 to TRBJ2-1; TRBD1, as called in the table, went unchecked against the DNA. TRBV21-1 is a known pseudogene. There are 15 residues in the CDR3. CDR3 DNA: TGTGCCAGCAGCAAAAACCGGGACATAAACAATGAGCAGTTCTTC. Protein: CASSKNRDINNEQFF.

The chain recombines TRBV4-3 with TRBJ2-2, with D maybe TRBD2 (5 bases). V lost 0 bases to trimming and J lost 8 bases, with 10 bases between them. CDR1 is LGHNA, CDR2 YSLEER, per germline. The CDR3 contains 14 residues. The CDR3 DNA sequence: TGCGCCAGCAGCCAAGATCGGGGTTTGGGGGAGCTGTTTTTT. Its protein is CASSQDRGLGELFF.

The chain carries TRBV4-1 and TRBJ2-2; TRBD1 aligns across 9 bases. Germline CDR1 MGHRA, CDR2 YSYEKL. This CDR3 region has 15 residues. V was clipped by 3 bases and J by 5 bases; unmatched bases: 4. CDR3 region: CASSQYGQGTGELFF. CDR3 coding DNA: TGCGCCAGCAGCCAGTACGGACAGGGGACCGGGGAGCTGTTTTTT.

The chain carries TRBV27 and TRBJ1-3; 7 nucleotides align to TRBD1. The CDR3 has 13 amino acids. The junction had 3 bases not matched to a gene; V was cut back by 8 bases and J by 2 bases. Germline V gives CDR1 MNHEY, CDR2 SMNVEV (reference sequence). The CDR3 reads CASGTGAGNTIYF. The CDR3 nucleotides are TGTGCCAGCGGAACAGGGGCTGGAAACACCATATATTTT.

Notes on this clone: One end of the junction varies from germline; a read error may be responsible. The gene calls are TRBV7-2 and TRBJ2-5; TRBD1 agrees at 11 bases. CDR3 size: 12 residues. Germline V gene data show CDR1 as SGHTA and CDR2 as FQGNSA. The CDR3 DNA sequence: TGTGCCAGCAGCAAGGACAGGGGGCACAAACACTTC. Its translation is CASSKDRGHKHF.

The chain couples TRBV5-1 to TRBJ2-5; D might be TRBD1 (5 bases). CDR3 length equals 15 residues. Trimming removed 6 bases at V and 3 bases at J, with 18 bases between. Germline V gives CDR1 SGHRS, CDR2 YFSETQ. The CDR3: CASTVPGNTEETQYF. DNA for the CDR3: TGCGCCAGCACCGTACCAGGGAATACGGAAGAGACCCAGTACTTC.

CDR3 sequence (DNA): TGTGCCTGGAGTGAGGGGGCGGCCAAAAACATTCAGTACTTC. Amino acids: CAWSEGAAKNIQYF. The chain combines TRBV30 with TRBJ2-4; 7 positions match TRBD1. This CDR3 contains 14 residues. With 1 base clipped from V and 1 base from J, the junction kept 1 base outside the gene matches. Germline lookup yields CDR1 GTSNPN and CDR2 SVGIG (reference sequence). Full variable domain (missing parts from reference TRBV30 and TRBJ2-4): SQTIHQWPATLVQPVGSPLSLECTVEGTSNPNLYWYRQAAGRGLQLLFYSVGIGQISSEVPQNLSASRPQDRQFILSSKKLLLSDSGFYLCAWSEGAAKNIQYFGAGTRLSVL.

This chain connects TRBV7-9 to TRBJ1-1; D is perhaps TRBD1 (6 bases). The ends were cut back, 5 bases at V and 0 bases at J, with 16 bases in the middle. The CDR3 has 16 residues. Looked up from germline, CDR1 is SEHNR and CDR2 is FQNEAQ (reference sequence). For the CDR3, the DNA is TGTGCCAGCAGCCAAGACAGGTTAGGGGTGAACACTGAAGCTTTCTTT. Residues: CASSQDRLGVNTEAFF. The full variable domain, with the rest looked up from reference TRBV7-9 and TRBJ1-1, is DTGVSQNPRHKITKRGQNVTFRCDPISEHNRLYWYRQTLGQGPEFLTYFQNEAQLEKSRLLSDRFSAERPKGSFSTLEIQRTEQGDSAMYLCASSQDRLGVNTEAFFGQGTRLTVV.

The rearrangement links TRBV4-1 to TRBJ1-3; D might be TRBD1 (5 bases). V lost 3 bases, J lost 4 bases, and 19 bases lay in between. Germline V lookup: CDR1 MGHRA, CDR2 YSYEKL. CDR3 size: 17 residues. The CDR3 bases are TGCGCCAGCAGCCAGGTCAAATCGGTGGGGCGCGGAAACACCATATATTTT. Translation: CASSQVKSVGRGNTIYF.

This clone was seen more than once but under ten times. The V call is TRBV2, the J call TRBJ1-1; perhaps TRBD1 as D (5 bases). Germline assignment: CDR1 SNHLY and CDR2 FYNNEI. The CDR3 runs 13 residues. V dropped 5 bases and J dropped 8 bases, with 15 bases sitting between them. CDR3: CASSYMGGFEAFF. The CDR3 DNA reads TGTGCCAGCAGTTACATGGGGGGGTTCGAAGCTTTCTTT.

This clone was seen a single time. This rearrangement joins TRBV19 to TRBJ1-3, with 10 bases aligning to TRBD1. Losses at the gene ends were 5 bases for V and 1 base for J; bases not matched to a gene: 5. The V gene's germline CDR1 is LNHDA and CDR2 SQIVND (reference sequence). The CDR3 contains 16 residues. CDR3 nucleotide sequence: TGTGCCAGTAGTGTCCGACAGGGGGCTTCTGGAAACACCATATATTTT. It translates to CASSVRQGASGNTIYF.

This CDR3 reads CASSAQGRGSRADTQYF. DNA for the CDR3: TGTGCCAGCAGTGCCCAAGGGCGCGGGAGTAGGGCAGATACGCAGTATTTT. V usage is TRBV2 and J usage is TRBJ2-3; TRBD2 matches 7 bases. The CDR3 runs 17 residues. V was clipped by 4 bases and J by 4 bases; unmatched bases: 14. Germline V gives CDR1 SNHLY, CDR2 FYNNEI.

The chain is built from TRBV5-4 and TRBJ2-2; D is perhaps TRBD1 (5 bases). Germline CDR1 is SGHNT and CDR2 is YYREEE (reference sequence). This CDR3 is built from 15 residues. V was clipped by 2 bases and J by 1 base, with 9 bases between them. Here the CDR3 reads CASSFGGQNTGELFF. The CDR3 DNA reads TGTGCCAGCAGCTTTGGTGGACAGAACACCGGGGAGCTGTTTTTT. Complete variable domain (other parts from reference TRBV5-4 and TRBJ2-2): ETGVTQSPTHLIKTRGQQVTLRCSSQSGHNTVSWYQQALGQGPQFIFQYYREEENGRGNFPPRFSGLQFPNYSSELNVNALELDDSALYLCASSFGGQNTGELFFGEGSRLTVL.

This clone has a single count. The chain is built from TRBV19 and TRBJ2-5; 8 nucleotides agree with TRBD1. Germline V lookup: CDR1 LNHDA, CDR2 SQIVND (reference sequence). Trimming at V came to 6 bases and at J to 5 bases, leaving 8 bases not matched to a gene. This CDR3 spans 14 amino acids. The CDR3 bases are TGTGCCAGTAGCTTGACAGGGGTGGGTGAGACCCAGTACTTC. Protein: CASSLTGVGETQYF. The full variable domain, rest sourced from reference TRBV19 and TRBJ2-5, is DGGITQSPKYLFRKEGQNVTLSCEQNLNHDAMYWYRQDPGQGLRLIYYSQIVNDFQKGDIAEGYSVSREKKESFPLTVTSAQKNPTAFYLCASSLTGVGETQYFGPGTRLLVL.

This clone was seen a single time. The chain is built from TRBV11-3 and TRBJ1-6; TRBD1 matches at 7 bases. V lost 5 bases to trimming and J lost 6 bases; unmatched junction nucleotides: 1. Germline CDR1 SGHNT, CDR2 YENEEA. CDR3 size: 13 residues. The CDR3 region has the DNA TGTGCCAGCAGCAAGGGGGCTAATTCACCCCTCCACTTT. This encodes CASSKGANSPLHF.

V and J are TRBV27 and TRBJ1-2, with 7 bases that match TRBD1. Germline-derived CDR1 and CDR2 are MNHEY and SMNVEV (reference sequence). The CDR3 has 15 amino acids. The V gene end was trimmed by 3 bases and the J gene end by 4 bases; junction bases not matched to a gene: 8. For the CDR3, the DNA is TGTGCCAGCAGTTTCAGGCAGGGGGGCGCCTATGGCTACACCTTC. The encoded protein is CASSFRQGGAYGYTF.

V gene TRBV2 combines with J gene TRBJ1-2; TRBD1 matches 8 bases. CDR1 is SNHLY, CDR2 FYNNEI, per germline. CDR3 length equals 13 residues. Trimming removed 6 bases from V and 7 bases from J; junction bases left unmatched: 7. The CDR3 nucleotides read TGTGCCAGCAGGGACAGGGAGTTATCTGGCTACACCTTC. The encoded protein is CASRDRELSGYTF. The full variable domain, rest sourced from reference TRBV2 and TRBJ1-2, is EPEVTQTPSHQVTQMGQEVILRCVPISNHLYFYWYRQILGQKVEFLVSFYNNEISEKSEIFDDQFSVERPDGSNFTLKIRSTKLEDSAMYFCASRDRELSGYTFGSGTRLTVV.

V usage is TRBV19 and J usage is TRBJ2-7; D perhaps matches TRBD2 (6 bases). The V end lost 3 bases, the J end lost 6 bases, and 15 bases lay between the germline ends. Per the germline V gene, CDR1 is LNHDA and CDR2 is SQIVND (reference sequence). This CDR3 region has 14 residues. CDR3 coding DNA: TGTGCCAGTAGTATTGGGGGGAGTGCATCCGAGCAGTACTTC. Its translation: CASSIGGSASEQYF.

This clone is classed as medium-sized. The V and J genes are TRBV7-2 and TRBJ1-1; TRBD1 might be the D (6 bases). Germline loops: CDR1 SGHTA, CDR2 FQGNSA. The V and J ends lost 7 bases and 1 base respectively, with 10 bases between them. The CDR3 runs 13 residues. Written as DNA, the CDR3 is TGTGCCAGCAACTGGGGGCCGAACACTGAAGCTTTCTTT. Translated: CASNWGPNTEAFF.